One and the same sample provided the 10 T cell receptor beta chains below, sequenced in a study of shared clonotypes between healthy human individuals. The data were produced by immunoSEQ multiplex PCR, yet TCRdb's version contains in-frame clones alone and is incomplete. The sample shows about 1.5 million clones, 95% to 99% of them seen only once. The sample was naive CD4+ T cells sorted from blood. Specified subset: CD45RA+ positively selected. Receptor source: a man younger than 45 in good health.

Remarks on this clone: Other nucleotide sequences in the sample specify the same CDR3. The rearrangement joins TRBV9 to TRBJ1-2; 8 nucleotides align to TRBD1. Germline loops: CDR1 SGDLS, CDR2 YYNGEE. J lost 4 bases, V lost 4 bases, and 3 bases had no gene match. This CDR3 region has 13 residues. CDR3 region: CASSPTGGYGYTF. CDR3 nucleotide sequence: TGTGCCAGCAGCCCCACAGGGGGCTATGGCTACACCTTC.

The gene calls are TRBV7-2 and TRBJ1-2, with TRBD1 matching 7 bases. Looked up from germline, CDR1 is SGHTA and CDR2 is FQGNSA. Trimming cost V 2 bases and J 3 bases; bases outside gene matches: 3. The CDR3 extends over 14 amino acids. Written as DNA, the CDR3 is TGTGCCAGCAGCTTATGGGGGACAGACTATGGCTACACCTTC. Its protein is CASSLWGTDYGYTF.

The chain carries TRBV25-1 and TRBJ2-7, with TRBD1 as a possible D gene (5 bases). The V gene's germline CDR1 is MGHDK and CDR2 SYGVNS. V lost 1 base and J 2 bases, leaving 15 bases between the germline ends. The CDR3 is 16 residues long. CDR3 in amino acids: CASSEFSGSHTYEQYF. CDR3 nucleotide sequence: TGTGCCAGCAGTGAATTTTCAGGGTCCCACACCTACGAGCAGTACTTC.

The chain carries TRBV30 and TRBJ2-7; 7 bases match TRBD2. The CDR3 has 12 residues. Germline V CDR1 and CDR2: GTSNPN, SVGIG (reference sequence). V lost 3 bases, J lost 4 bases, and 3 bases stayed unmatched. This CDR3 reads CAWRGGVYEQYF. The CDR3 nucleotides are TGTGCCTGGAGGGGGGGGGTTTACGAGCAGTACTTC. Filled out from reference TRBV30 and TRBJ2-7, the complete variable domain reads SQTIHQWPATLVQPVGSPLSLECTVEGTSNPNLYWYRQAAGRGLQLLFYSVGIGQISSEVPQNLSASRPQDRQFILSSKKLLLSDSGFYLCAWRGGVYEQYFGPGTRLTVT.

The V call is TRBV25-1, the J call TRBJ2-1; D unresolved. Trimming left V 1 base short and J 5 bases short, with 3 bases between. The length of the CDR3 is 12 residues. Germline V CDR1 and CDR2: MGHDK, SYGVNS. CDR3 DNA sequence: TGTGCCAGCAGTGAATTACACAATGAGCAGTTCTTC. This codes for CASSELHNEQFF. Full variable domain (missing parts from reference TRBV25-1 and TRBJ2-1): EADIYQTPRYLVIGTGKKITLECSQTMGHDKMYWYQQDPGMELHLIHYSYGVNSTEKGDLSSESTVSRIRTEHFPLTLESARPSHTSQYLCASSELHNEQFFGPGTRLTVL.

About this clone itself: This specimen includes other DNA sequences encoding the same CDR3. The V and J genes are TRBV7-9 and TRBJ1-1, with D unclear. The germline V and J ends were trimmed by 1 base and 4 bases, with 7 bases remaining between them. CDR3 length: 13 residues. CDR1 SEHNR and CDR2 FQNEAQ come from the germline V gene (reference sequence). CDR3 coding DNA: TGTGCCAGCAGCTTAGAAGGAAGCACTGAAGCTTTCTTT. Its protein product is CASSLEGSTEAFF. The full variable domain, rest sourced from reference TRBV7-9 and TRBJ1-1, is DTGVSQNPRHKITKRGQNVTFRCDPISEHNRLYWYRQTLGQGPEFLTYFQNEAQLEKSRLLSDRFSAERPKGSFSTLEIQRTEQGDSAMYLCASSLEGSTEAFFGQGTRLTVV.

The chain uses TRBV7-2 and TRBJ2-2; D perhaps matches TRBD1 (5 bases). This CDR3 has 16 residues. Trimming removed 2 bases at V and 4 bases at J, with 14 bases between. The germline V gene has CDR1 SGHTA and CDR2 FQGNSA. CDR3 coding DNA: TGTGCCAGCAGCTTACTCCCTGGACACCTCACCGGGGAGCTGTTTTTT. It codes for CASSLLPGHLTGELFF.

The CDR3 region has the DNA TGTGCCAGCAGCCCAGGGGTCCCTAGCCCTGACGAGCAGTACTTC. Translating gives CASSPGVPSPDEQYF. The chain has TRBV9 and TRBJ2-7; perhaps TRBD1 as D (6 bases). CDR3 length: 15 residues. CDR1 is SGDLS, CDR2 YYNGEE, per germline. The V end lost 4 bases, the J end lost 5 bases, and 19 bases lay between the germline ends.

In this sample, this clone turned up once. This CDR3 is also generated by other DNA sequences in the sample. The J gene is TRBJ1-5, the V gene TRBV28; D remains unclear. The CDR3 runs to 12 residues. Trimming shortened V by 3 bases and J by 5 bases, and 5 bases separated the two germline ends. Looked up from germline, CDR1 is MDHEN and CDR2 is SYDVKM. CDR3 DNA: TGTGCCAGCAGTTTGAGAGATCAGCCCCAGCATTTT. Protein: CASSLRDQPQHF.

The chain recombines TRBV7-2 with TRBJ2-7; 10 bases agree with TRBD1. The CDR3 covers 14 residues. CDR1 SGHTA and CDR2 FQGNSA come from the germline V gene. V trimming: 5 bases; J trimming: 3 bases; junction bases outside the gene matches: 4. The CDR3 DNA follows: TGTGCCAGCAGCGGGACAGGGGCCCGCTACGAGCAGTACTTC. Its protein product is CASSGTGARYEQYF. The whole variable domain, filled in from reference TRBV7-2 and TRBJ2-7, reads GAGVSQSPSNKVTEKGKDVELRCDPISGHTALYWYRQSLGQGLEFLIYFQGNSAPDKSGLPSDRFSAERTGGSVSTLTIQRTQQEDSAVYLCASSGTGARYEQYFGPGTRLTVT.